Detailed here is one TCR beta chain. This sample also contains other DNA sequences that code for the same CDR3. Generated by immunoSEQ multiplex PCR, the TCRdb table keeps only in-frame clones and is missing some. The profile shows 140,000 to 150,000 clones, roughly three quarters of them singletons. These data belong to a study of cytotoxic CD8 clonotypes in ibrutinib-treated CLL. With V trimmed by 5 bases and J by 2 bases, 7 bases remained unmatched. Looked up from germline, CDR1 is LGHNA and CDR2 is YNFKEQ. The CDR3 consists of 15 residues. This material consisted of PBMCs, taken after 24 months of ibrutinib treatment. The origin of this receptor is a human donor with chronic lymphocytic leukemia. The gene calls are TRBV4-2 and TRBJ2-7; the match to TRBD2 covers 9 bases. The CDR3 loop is CASSTGLAETYEQYF. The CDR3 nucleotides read TGTGCCAGCAGCACGGGACTAGCCGAAACCTACGAGCAGTACTTC.